This T cell receptor beta chain was captured by sequencing in a study of blood T cell repertoires in COVID-19. Overall study context: There were acute and convalescent COVID-19 samples, and they came from the United States, Italy and Spain. T cells, B-cell-depleted T cells, or PBMCs provided the cDNA or gDNA that served as material.

The CDR3 is made up of 15 amino acids. Trimming removed 6 bases at V and 4 bases at J, with 18 bases between. The data were produced by immunoSEQ multiplex PCR, yet TCRdb's version contains in-frame clones alone and is incomplete. Of approximately 150,000 clones in the sample, about nine tenths are singletons; the top ten hold around 1.5%. The gene calls are TRBV23-1 and TRBJ1-2; unclear D gene. TRBV23-1 is treated as an ORF (open reading frame) with a function not yet certain. The clonotype comes from a human donor in a cohort sampled during active COVID-19. Input material: peripheral blood. The DNA for the CDR3 is TGCGCCAGCAGCCCGGTATGGCGGGGAATCTATGGCTACACCTTC. This encodes CASSPVWRGIYGYTF.